Detailed here is one TCR beta chain. This clone's antigen is unknown. No quality values exist for individual bases; no much larger clone is one base distant. Read against the paper, the sample's time point label means: baseline before first vaccination. This sample's treatment or condition label indicates: meningococcal conjugate vaccine given as trial control. Vaccinee samples were obtained from the UK trials COV001 and COV002, which included a single-blind randomized controlled phase 2/3 trial of AZD1222 (ChAdOx1 nCoV-19) in healthy adults. For TCRbeta chain sequencing, PBMC samples were collected from trial participants at day 0 and at day 28 after the second dose. The sample originates from a study of T cell responses to AZD1222 COVID-19 vaccine listed by TCRdb under 2021. General notes on the study: A total of 230 to 250 trial participants underwent TCR sequencing, of whom 200 to 220 received two doses of AZD1222 and about 25 received two doses of the MenACWY control vaccine. Trial participants were enrolled by age into 18-55, 56-69 and 70-plus year subgroups, with about 150, 28 and 57 TCR-sequenced participants respectively.

The CDR3 regions of human TCRbeta chains were subjected to immunosequencing. Per the authors' processing: Repertoire TCRs were checked for matches against a reference library of SARS-CoV-2-specific TCRs that had been generated using the MIRA antigen-specificity platform. Breadth meant the fraction of unique TCRs that were SARS-CoV-2-associated, whereas depth meant the fraction of total T cells that were SARS-CoV-2-associated. Each spike-specific TCR was assigned to its reactive spike region and to a CD4 or CD8 class using the MIRA data. Log10-transformed breadth and depth values were compared by one-way ANOVA with Sidak's multiple comparisons tests. In TCRdb, the immuneACCESS table is reduced to in-frame sequences with V and J assigned. These tables do not hold every clone; where another copy was compared, an unresolved V gene accounts for under half, and the others remain unexplained. That table furnishes V, J and clone size, whereas the DNA furnished D and trimming. Present in this sample are 40,000 to 60,000 clones, under 85% of which were seen just once. Clones ranked in the top ten supply around 20% of the sample.

The investigation overall reported the following: The 56-69-year group was small, and its depth increase did not reach significance, likely because of low power. The whole spike protein was spanned by vaccine-associated CD4 TCRs, and dominant responses were seen in regions 160-218 and 743-854. Because no day 14 peak-response samples were available, the repertoires could be characterized only after the peak T cell response. Most participants were white British and females outnumbered males, and the authors suggested that clonal diversity may have been underestimated. Conclusions about previously exposed vaccinees were limited because only a handful of AZD1222 recipients were SARS-CoV-2 seropositive at baseline. After two AZD1222 doses, spike-specific TCR breadth and depth were significantly higher than at day 0 and than in MenACWY recipients. Nearly half of unique spike-specific TCRs reportedly recognized epitopes outside regions mutated in the B.1.351 and B.1.1.7 variants.

After removal of 7 bases from V and 6 bases from J, the junction retains 2 bases not matched to a gene. The CDR3, cysteine through phenylalanine, is 12 amino acids long. CDR3 DNA is the only sequence kept; it has 36 bases, read in frame from the first base. Based on the germline V gene, the CDR1 and CDR2 sequences are SQVTM and ANQGSEA. The receptor was derived from an adult in good health. Sequences were derived from peripheral blood, sampled on day 0 of MenACWY control vaccination. The receptor chain draws on TRBV29-1 and TRBJ1-5; 11 bases in the middle match TRBD1. The nucleotide sequence reads TGCAGCGCAGGGACAGGGGGTCAGCCCCAGCATTTT. Translation gives CSAGTGGQPQHF. Here the CDR3 is joined to the reference TRBV29-1 and TRBJ1-5 genes, and the full variable domain is: SAVISQKPSRDICQRGTSLTIQCQVDSQVTMMFWYRQQPGQSLTLIATANQGSEATYESGFVIDKFPISRPNLTFSTLTVSNMSPEDSSIYLCSAGTGGQPQHFGDGTRLSIL.